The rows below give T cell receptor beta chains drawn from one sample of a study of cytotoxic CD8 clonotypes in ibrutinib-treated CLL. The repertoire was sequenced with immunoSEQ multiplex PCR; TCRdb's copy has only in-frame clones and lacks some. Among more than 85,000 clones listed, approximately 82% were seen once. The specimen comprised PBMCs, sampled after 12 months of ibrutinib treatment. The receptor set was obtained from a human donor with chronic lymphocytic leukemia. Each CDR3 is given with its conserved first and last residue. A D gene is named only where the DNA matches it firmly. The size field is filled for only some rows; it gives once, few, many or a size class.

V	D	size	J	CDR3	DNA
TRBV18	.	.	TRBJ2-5	CASSPLGSGSETQYF	TGTGCCAGCTCACCGCTGGGGAGCGGTTCAGAGACCCAGTACTTC
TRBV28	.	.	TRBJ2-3	CASSPSGPYTQYF	TGTGCCAGCAGTCCCTCAGGTCCATATACGCAGTATTTT
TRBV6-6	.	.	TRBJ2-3	CASSPGPTDTQYF	TGTGCCAGCAGTCCGGGGCCCACAGATACGCAGTATTTT
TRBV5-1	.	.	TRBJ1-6	CASSLETDPPLHF	TGCGCCAGCAGCTTGGAAACAGATCCACCCCTCCACTTT
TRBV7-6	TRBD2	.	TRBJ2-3	CASRPREGLAYTQYF	TGTGCCAGCAGGCCACGCGAAGGACTAGCTTATACGCAGTATTTT
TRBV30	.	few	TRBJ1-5	CAWKGNQPQHF	TGTGCCTGGAAAGGGAATCAGCCCCAGCATTTT
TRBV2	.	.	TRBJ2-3	CASKVEKGTDTQYF	TGTGCCAGCAAGGTTGAGAAAGGCACAGATACGCAGTATTTT
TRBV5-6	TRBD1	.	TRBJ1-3	CASSSGTGAGNTIYF	TGTGCCAGCAGCTCGGGGACAGGGGCTGGAAACACCATATATTTT
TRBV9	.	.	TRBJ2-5	CASSGARALETQYF	TGTGCCAGCAGCGGGGCCCGCGCTTTAGAGACCCAGTACTTC
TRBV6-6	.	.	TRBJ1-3	CASSGSGGASGNTIYF	TGTGCCAGCTCGGGCTCCGGGGGGGCGTCCGGAAACACCATATATTTT
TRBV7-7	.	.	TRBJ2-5	CASSLRGVETQYF	TGTGCCAGCAGCTTACGAGGGGTAGAGACCCAGTACTTC
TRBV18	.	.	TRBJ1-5	CASSPTASNQPQHF	TGTGCCAGCTCCCCGACAGCTAGCAATCAGCCCCAGCATTTT
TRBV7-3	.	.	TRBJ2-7	CASSLTAATTHEQYF	TGTGCCAGCAGCTTAACGGCTGCGACGACCCACGAGCAGTACTTC
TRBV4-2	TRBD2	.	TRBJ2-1	CASSQVFSPLQRGYNEQFF	TGTGCCAGCAGCCAAGTCTTCTCGCCGCTTCAGCGGGGGTACAATGAGCAGTTCTTC
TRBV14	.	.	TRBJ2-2	CASNPWTGTLFTGELFF	TGTGCCAGCAACCCTTGGACCGGGACACTCTTCACCGGGGAGCTGTTTTTT
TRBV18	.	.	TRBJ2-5	CASSPNKGGTQYF	TGTGCCAGCTCACCAAACAAGGGGGGGACCCAGTACTTC
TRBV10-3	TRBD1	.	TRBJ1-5	CAISAGGDSNQPQHF	TGTGCCATCAGTGCAGGGGGCGATTCCAATCAGCCCCAGCATTTT
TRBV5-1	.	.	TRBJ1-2	CASSLDGGSYGYTF	TGCGCCAGCAGCTTGGACGGAGGGAGCTATGGCTACACCTTC
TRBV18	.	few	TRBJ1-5	CASSPLGTSNQPQHF	TGTGCCAGCTCACCCTTGGGCACTAGCAATCAGCCCCAGCATTTT
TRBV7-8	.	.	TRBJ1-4	CASSLAQYNIATNEKLFF	TGTGCCAGCAGCTTAGCCCAATACAACATTGCAACTAATGAAAAACTGTTTTTT
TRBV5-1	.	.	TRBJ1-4	CASSFWDPTNEKLFF	TGCGCCAGCAGCTTTTGGGATCCAACTAATGAAAAACTGTTTTTT
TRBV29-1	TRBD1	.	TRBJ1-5	CSVQGQGGDQPQHF	TGCAGCGTCCAGGGACAGGGGGGGGATCAGCCCCAGCATTTT
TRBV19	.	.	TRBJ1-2	CASSATGKEGYTF	TGTGCCAGTAGTGCTACAGGGAAGGAAGGCTACACCTTC
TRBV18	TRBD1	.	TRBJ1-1	CASSSTGWDTEAFF	TGTGCCAGCTCATCGACAGGGTGGGACACTGAAGCTTTCTTT
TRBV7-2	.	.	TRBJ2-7	CASSLGQGTYEQYF	TGTGCCAGCAGCTTAGGTCAAGGAACCTACGAGCAGTACTTC
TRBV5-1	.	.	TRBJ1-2	CASRADYGYTF	TGCGCCAGCAGGGCAGACTATGGCTACACCTTC
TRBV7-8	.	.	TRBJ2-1	CASSPYRPSANEQFF	TGTGCCAGCAGCCCGTATCGCCCTTCGGCCAATGAGCAGTTCTTC
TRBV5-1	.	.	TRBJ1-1	CASSSMGYTEAFF	TGCGCCAGCAGCTCTATGGGGTACACTGAAGCTTTCTTT
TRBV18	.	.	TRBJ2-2	CASSPQGAVFF	TGTGCCAGCTCACCCCAGGGTGCGGTGTTTTTT
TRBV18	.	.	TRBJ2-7	CASSSPRGSGAYEQYF	TGTGCCAGCTCATCTCCACGGGGGTCGGGAGCCTACGAGCAGTACTTC
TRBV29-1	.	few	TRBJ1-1	CSVKASSGNTEAFF	TGCAGCGTAAAGGCTAGCTCTGGGAACACTGAAGCTTTCTTT
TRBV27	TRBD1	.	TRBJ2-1	CASRPPGQGYNEQFF	TGTGCCAGCAGACCTCCAGGACAGGGGTACAATGAGCAGTTCTTC
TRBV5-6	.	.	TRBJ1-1	CASSSWGLGTNTEAFF	TGTGCCAGCAGCTCCTGGGGTTTGGGGACGAACACTGAAGCTTTCTTT
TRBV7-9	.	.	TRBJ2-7	CASSPNPRGSYEQYF	TGTGCCAGCAGCCCAAATCCACGGGGTTCCTACGAGCAGTACTTC
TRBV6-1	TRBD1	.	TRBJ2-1	CASREPGQSDNEQFF	TGTGCCAGCAGGGAGCCGGGACAGTCGGACAATGAGCAGTTCTTC
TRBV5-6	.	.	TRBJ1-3	CASSYGRGRASGNTIYF	TGTGCCAGCAGCTACGGTCGGGGTAGGGCCTCTGGAAACACCATATATTTT
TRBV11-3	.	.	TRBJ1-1	CASSLGVDSMNTEAFF	TGTGCCAGCAGCTTAGGGGTCGACTCCATGAACACTGAAGCTTTCTTT
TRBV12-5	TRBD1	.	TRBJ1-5	CASGLYRTGGFNQPQHF	TGTGCTAGTGGTCTCTACCGGACAGGGGGATTCAATCAGCCCCAGCATTTT
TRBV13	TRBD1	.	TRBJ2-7	CASSQYNLQGALPYEQYF	TGTGCCAGCAGCCAATACAACTTGCAGGGGGCGCTCCCCTACGAGCAGTACTTC
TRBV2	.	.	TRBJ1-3	CASSSQSSGNTIYF	TGTGCCAGCAGCTCCCAAAGCTCTGGAAACACCATATATTTT
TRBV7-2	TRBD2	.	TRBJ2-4	CASSPGGDIQYF	TGTGCCAGCAGTCCTGGGGGGGACATTCAGTACTTC
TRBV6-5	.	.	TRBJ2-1	CASSKQGNSYNEQFF	TGTGCCAGCAGTAAACAGGGTAACTCCTACAATGAGCAGTTCTTC
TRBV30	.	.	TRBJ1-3	CAWSLGPGNTIYF	TGTGCCTGGAGTTTGGGACCTGGAAACACCATATATTTT
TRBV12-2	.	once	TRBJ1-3	CASRLTGAGNTIYF	TGTGCAAGTCGCCTGACAGGGGCTGGAAACACCATATATTTT
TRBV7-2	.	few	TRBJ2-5	CASSSPLSTGKETQYF	TGTGCCAGCAGCTCCCCCCTTTCGACCGGAAAAGAGACCCAGTACTTC
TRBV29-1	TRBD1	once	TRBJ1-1	CSVGDRGNTEAFF	TGCAGCGTTGGGGACAGGGGGAACACTGAAGCTTTCTTT
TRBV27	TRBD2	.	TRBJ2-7	CASSLRPGTSGAYEQYF	TGTGCCAGCAGTTTACGCCCCGGGACTAGCGGGGCCTACGAGCAGTACTTC
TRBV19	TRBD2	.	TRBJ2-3	CAVSASGGTDTQYF	TGTGCCGTCTCCGCTAGCGGTGGCACAGATACGCAGTATTTT
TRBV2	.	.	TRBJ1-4	CASSGGRGEKLFF	TGTGCCAGCAGTGGGGGCAGGGGTGAAAAACTGTTTTTT
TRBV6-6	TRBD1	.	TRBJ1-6	CASMKGQAGGSSPLHF	TGTGCCAGCATGAAAGGGCAGGCAGGGGGGAGTTCACCCCTCCACTTT
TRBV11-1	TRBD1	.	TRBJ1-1	CASSGGDRLNTEAFF	TGTGCCAGCAGCGGGGGGGACAGGTTGAACACTGAAGCTTTCTTT
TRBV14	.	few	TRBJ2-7	CASSRLPGGSGGEQYF	TGTGCCAGCAGCCGGCTCCCGGGTGGTTCTGGTGGCGAGCAGTACTTC
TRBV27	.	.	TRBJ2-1	CASSPFQRKEQFF	TGTGCCAGCAGTCCATTTCAAAGGAAGGAGCAGTTCTTC
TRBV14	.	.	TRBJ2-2	CASGGGKGYTGELFF	TGTGCCAGCGGAGGGGGCAAGGGCTACACCGGGGAGCTGTTTTTT
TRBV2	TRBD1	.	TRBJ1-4	CASNPQGEKLFF	TGTGCCAGCAACCCCCAGGGGGAGAAACTGTTTTTT
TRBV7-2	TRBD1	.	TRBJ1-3	CASSSDRRNTIYF	TGTGCCAGCAGCTCGGACAGGCGGAACACCATATATTTT
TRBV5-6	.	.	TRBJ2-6	CASSLRTPFSGANVLTF	TGTGCCAGCAGCTTGAGGACACCCTTCTCTGGGGCCAACGTCCTGACTTTC
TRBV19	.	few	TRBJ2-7	CASGNLYEQYF	TGTGCCAGTGGGAACCTTTACGAGCAGTACTTC
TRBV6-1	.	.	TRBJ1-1	CASSERTEGEAFF	TGTGCCAGCAGTGAACGGACGGAAGGAGAAGCTTTCTTT
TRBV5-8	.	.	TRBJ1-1	CASSIGGTEAFF	TGTGCCAGCAGCATTGGGGGCACTGAAGCTTTCTTT